This T cell receptor (beta chain) was sequenced for a study of shared clonotypes between healthy human individuals. This clone was recorded once. Per germline, CDR1 SNHLY and CDR2 FYNNEI. This CDR3 has 15 amino acids. The V end was cut by 3 bases, the J end by 8 bases, with 16 bases between. As processed by the authors: ImmunoSEQ only sent back junction sequences with no quality scores, so filtering was done differently. Here immunoSEQ multiplex PCR was the method, and the copy in TCRdb shows in-frame clones only, minus some. That table is the source of V, J and clone size, and D and trimming were worked out from the DNA. This table has fewer than 2.5 million clones, 80% to 95% appearing once.

The source material was naive CD4+ T cells from PBMCs. The sample's subset: CD45RA+ positively selected. This clonotype originated in a man aged 18 to 29 in good health. Some clones in this sample may be carry-over from other donors' samples. The chain recombines TRBV2 with TRBJ1-4; no clear D. The CDR3 region has the DNA TGTGCCAGCAGTGAGATGGTGGGCCTCGGGGAAAAACTGTTTTTT. This encodes CASSEMVGLGEKLFF.